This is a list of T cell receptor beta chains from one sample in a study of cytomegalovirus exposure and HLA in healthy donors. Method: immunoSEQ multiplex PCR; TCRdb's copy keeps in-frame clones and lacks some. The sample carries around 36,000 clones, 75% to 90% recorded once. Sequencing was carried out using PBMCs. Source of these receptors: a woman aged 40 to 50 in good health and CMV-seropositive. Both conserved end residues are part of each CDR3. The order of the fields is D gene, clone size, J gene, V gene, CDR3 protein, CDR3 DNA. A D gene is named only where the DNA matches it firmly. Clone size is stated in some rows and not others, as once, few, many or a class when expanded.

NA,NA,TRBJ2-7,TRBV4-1,CASSQEPNLGQTTVYEQYF,TGCGCCAGCAGCCAAGAACCGAACCTTGGACAGACAACCGTCTACGAGCAGTACTTC
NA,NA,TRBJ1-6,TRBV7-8,CASSLPGTYNSPLHF,TGTGCCAGCAGCTTGCCAGGGACCTATAATTCACCCCTCCACTTT
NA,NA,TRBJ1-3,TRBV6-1,CASSEKGTPSSGNTIYF,TGTGCCAGCAGTGAAAAGGGGACTCCTAGCTCTGGAAACACCATATATTTT
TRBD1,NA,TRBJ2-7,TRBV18,CASSPPAGQGVSEQYF,TGTGCCAGCTCACCACCGGCGGGACAGGGGGTTAGCGAGCAGTACTTC
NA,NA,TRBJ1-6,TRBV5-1,CASSFAEGPLHF,TGCGCCAGCAGCTTTGCCGAGGGACCCCTCCACTTT
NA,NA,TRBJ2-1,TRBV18,CASSPQGTNNEQFF,TGTGCCAGCTCACCTCAGGGTACGAACAATGAGCAGTTCTTC
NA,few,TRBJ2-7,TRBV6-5,CASSSIEGTGQYF,TGTGCCAGCAGTTCAATCGAGGGGACTGGGCAGTACTTC
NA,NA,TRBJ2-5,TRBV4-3,CASSQGALGGGVGETQYF,TGCGCCAGCAGCCAAGGGGCCCTAGGGGGGGGAGTTGGTGAGACCCAGTACTTC
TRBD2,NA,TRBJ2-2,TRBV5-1,CASSRSSGGGELFF,TGCGCCAGCAGCCGAAGCAGCGGGGGCGGGGAGCTGTTTTTT
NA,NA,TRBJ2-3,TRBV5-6,CASSSWGLAQYF,TGTGCCAGCAGCAGCTGGGGGCTAGCTCAGTATTTT
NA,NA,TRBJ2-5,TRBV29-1,CSVDAGRMETQYF,TGCAGCGTTGACGCAGGGAGGATGGAGACCCAGTACTTC
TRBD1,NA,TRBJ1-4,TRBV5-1,CATSPGQGNEKLFF,TGCGCCACCAGCCCGGGACAGGGTAATGAAAAACTGTTTTTT
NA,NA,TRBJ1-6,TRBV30,CAHRWAGDNSPLHF,TGTGCCCACAGGTGGGCAGGCGATAATTCACCCCTCCACTTT
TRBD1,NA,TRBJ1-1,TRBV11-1,CASASGQGITEAFF,TGTGCCAGTGCATCGGGACAGGGTATCACTGAAGCTTTCTTT